Listed here is a single T cell receptor (beta chain). Its antigen is still unknown. This record comes from a study of cytomegalovirus exposure and HLA in healthy donors. Study context: About 77 million unique TCRs from HLA-typed donors made up an early data release. Findings and limits, study-wide: Presence/absence analyses supposed approximately even sequencing depth among donors. HLA-A and HLA-B allele assignments for most subjects were reportedly predicted accurately using TCR beta sequences. Both high specificity and high sensitivity reportedly marked the classifier's diagnosis of cytomegalovirus status.

The PCR was carried out with 60 Vbeta primers and 13 Jbeta primers. The data were produced by immunoSEQ multiplex PCR, yet TCRdb's version contains in-frame clones alone and is incomplete. The sample holds roughly 120,000 clones. V lost 4 bases, J lost 4 bases, and 8 bases stayed unmatched. The CDR3 is made up of 15 amino acids. The germline V gene encodes CDR1 SGHAT and CDR2 FQNNGV. V and J are TRBV11-2 and TRBJ2-7; 9 nucleotides match TRBD2. This TCR was recovered from a man aged 18-30 years in good health and CMV-seronegative. Sequencing used PBMCs. The CDR3 reads CASSSLFSGGYEQYF. In nucleotides, the CDR3 is TGTGCCAGCAGCTCCCTGTTTAGCGGGGGTTACGAGCAGTACTTC.